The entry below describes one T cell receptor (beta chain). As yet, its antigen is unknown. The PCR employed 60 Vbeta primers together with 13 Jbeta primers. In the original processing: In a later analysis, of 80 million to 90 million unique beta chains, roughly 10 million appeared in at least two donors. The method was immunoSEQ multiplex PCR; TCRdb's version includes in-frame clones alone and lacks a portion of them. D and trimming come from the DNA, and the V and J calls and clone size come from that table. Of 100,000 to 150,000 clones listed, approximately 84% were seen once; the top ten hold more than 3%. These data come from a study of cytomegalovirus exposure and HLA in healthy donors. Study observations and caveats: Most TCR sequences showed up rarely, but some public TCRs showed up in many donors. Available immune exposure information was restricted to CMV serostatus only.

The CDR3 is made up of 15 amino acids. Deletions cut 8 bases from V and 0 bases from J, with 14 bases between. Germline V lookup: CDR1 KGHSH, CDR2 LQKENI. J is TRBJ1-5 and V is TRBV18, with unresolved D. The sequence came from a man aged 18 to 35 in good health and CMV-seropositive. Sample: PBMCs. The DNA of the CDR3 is TGTGCCAGCAGATCTTCGGGGTCTAGCAATCAGCCCCAGCATTTT. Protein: CASRSSGSSNQPQHF.